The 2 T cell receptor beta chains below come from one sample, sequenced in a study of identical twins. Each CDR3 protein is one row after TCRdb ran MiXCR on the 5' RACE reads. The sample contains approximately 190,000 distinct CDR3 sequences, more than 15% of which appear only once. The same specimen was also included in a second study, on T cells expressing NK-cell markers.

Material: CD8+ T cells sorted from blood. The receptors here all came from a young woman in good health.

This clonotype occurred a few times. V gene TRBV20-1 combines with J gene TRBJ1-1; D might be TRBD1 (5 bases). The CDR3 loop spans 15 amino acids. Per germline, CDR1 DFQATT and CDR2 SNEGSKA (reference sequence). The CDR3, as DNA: TGCAGCAGAATGGGGAGGGAGGGGATGAACACTGAAGCTTTCTTT. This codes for CSRMGREGMNTEAFF.

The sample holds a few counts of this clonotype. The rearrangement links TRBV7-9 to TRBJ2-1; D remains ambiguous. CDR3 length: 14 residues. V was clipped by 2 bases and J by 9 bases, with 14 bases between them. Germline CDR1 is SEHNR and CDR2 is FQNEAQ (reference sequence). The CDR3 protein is CASSLSLLPGEQFF. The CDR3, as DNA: TGTGCCAGCAGCTTATCCCTCCTCCCAGGTGAGCAGTTCTTC. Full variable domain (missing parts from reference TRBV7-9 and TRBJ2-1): DTGVSQNPRHKITKRGQNVTFRCDPISEHNRLYWYRQTLGQGPEFLTYFQNEAQLEKSRLLSDRFSAERPKGSFSTLEIQRTEQGDSAMYLCASSLSLLPGEQFFGPGTRLTVL.